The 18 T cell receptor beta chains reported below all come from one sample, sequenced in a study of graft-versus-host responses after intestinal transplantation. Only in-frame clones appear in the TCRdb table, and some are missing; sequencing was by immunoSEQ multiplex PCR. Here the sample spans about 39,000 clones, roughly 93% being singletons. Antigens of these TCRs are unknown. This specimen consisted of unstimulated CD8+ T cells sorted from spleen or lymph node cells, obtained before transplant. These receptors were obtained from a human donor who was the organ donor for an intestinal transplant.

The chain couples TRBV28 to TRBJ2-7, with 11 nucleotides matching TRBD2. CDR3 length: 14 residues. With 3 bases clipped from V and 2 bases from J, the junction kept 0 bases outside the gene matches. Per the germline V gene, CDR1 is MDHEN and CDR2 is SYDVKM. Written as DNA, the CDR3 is TGTGCCAGCAGTTTGACTAGCGGGACCTACGAGCAGTACTTC. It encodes CASSLTSGTYEQYF.

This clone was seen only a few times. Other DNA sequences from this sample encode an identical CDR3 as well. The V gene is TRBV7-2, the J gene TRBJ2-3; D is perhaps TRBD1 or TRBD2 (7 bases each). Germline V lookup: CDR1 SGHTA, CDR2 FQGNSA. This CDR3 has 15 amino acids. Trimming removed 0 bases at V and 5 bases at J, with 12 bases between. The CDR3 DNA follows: TGTGCCAGCAGCTTAGCGGGAGGGGGCGGAGATACGCAGTATTTT. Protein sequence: CASSLAGGGGDTQYF. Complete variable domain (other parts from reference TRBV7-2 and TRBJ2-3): GAGVSQSPSNKVTEKGKDVELRCDPISGHTALYWYRQSLGQGLEFLIYFQGNSAPDKSGLPSDRFSAERTGGSVSTLTIQRTQQEDSAVYLCASSLAGGGGDTQYFGPGTRLTVL.

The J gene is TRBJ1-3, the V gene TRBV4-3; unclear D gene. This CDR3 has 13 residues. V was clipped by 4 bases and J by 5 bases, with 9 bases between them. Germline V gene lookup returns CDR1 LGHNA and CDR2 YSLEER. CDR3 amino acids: CASSPEGRNTIYF. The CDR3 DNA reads TGCGCCAGCAGCCCAGAAGGTCGAAACACCATATATTTT.

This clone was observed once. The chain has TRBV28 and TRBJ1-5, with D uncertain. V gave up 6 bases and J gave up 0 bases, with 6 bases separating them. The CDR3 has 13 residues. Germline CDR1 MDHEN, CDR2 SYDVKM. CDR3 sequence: CASRKTSNQPQHF. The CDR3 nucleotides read TGTGCCAGCAGGAAGACTAGCAATCAGCCCCAGCATTTT.

Here the CDR3 reads CASSLARLAMYEQYF. In DNA form, the CDR3 reads TGTGCCAGCAGCTTGGCAAGACTAGCGATGTACGAGCAGTACTTC. The gene calls are TRBV5-6 and TRBJ2-7; 8 bases line up with TRBD2. The germline gives CDR1 SGHDT, CDR2 YYEEEE. This CDR3 has 15 amino acids. J lost 4 bases, V lost 0 bases, and 6 bases had no gene match.

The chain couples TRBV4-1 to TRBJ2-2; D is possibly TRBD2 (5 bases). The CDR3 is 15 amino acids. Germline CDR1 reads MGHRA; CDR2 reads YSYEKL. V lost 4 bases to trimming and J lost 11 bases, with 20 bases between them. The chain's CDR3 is CASSPYFRGSVELFF. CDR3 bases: TGCGCCAGCAGCCCTTATTTCCGGGGATCGGTAGAGCTGTTTTTT.

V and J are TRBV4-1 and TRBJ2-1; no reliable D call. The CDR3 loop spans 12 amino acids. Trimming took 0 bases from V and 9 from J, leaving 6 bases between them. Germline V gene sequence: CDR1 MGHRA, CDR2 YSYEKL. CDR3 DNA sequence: TGCGCCAGCAGCCAAGAATTTTCTGAGCAGTTCTTC. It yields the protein CASSQEFSEQFF.

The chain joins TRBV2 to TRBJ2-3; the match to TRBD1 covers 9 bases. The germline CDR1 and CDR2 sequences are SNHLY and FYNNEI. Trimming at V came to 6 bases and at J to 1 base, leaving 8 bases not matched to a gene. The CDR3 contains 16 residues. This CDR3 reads CASRQDRGWGTDTQYF. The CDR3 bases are TGTGCCAGCAGACAAGACAGGGGGTGGGGCACAGATACGCAGTATTTT.

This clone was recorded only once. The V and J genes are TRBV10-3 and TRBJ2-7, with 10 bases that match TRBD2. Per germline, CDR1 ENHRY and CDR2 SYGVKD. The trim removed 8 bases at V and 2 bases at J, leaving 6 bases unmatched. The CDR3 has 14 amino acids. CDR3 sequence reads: CAIGASGGTYEQYF. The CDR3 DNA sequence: TGTGCCATCGGGGCTAGCGGGGGTACCTACGAGCAGTACTTC.

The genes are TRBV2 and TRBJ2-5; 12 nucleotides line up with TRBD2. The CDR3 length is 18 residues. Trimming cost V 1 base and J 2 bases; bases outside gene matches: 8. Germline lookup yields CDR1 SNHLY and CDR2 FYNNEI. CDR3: CASSEELGTSGPQETQYF. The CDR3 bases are TGTGCCAGCAGTGAAGAGTTGGGGACTAGCGGGCCACAAGAGACCCAGTACTTC.

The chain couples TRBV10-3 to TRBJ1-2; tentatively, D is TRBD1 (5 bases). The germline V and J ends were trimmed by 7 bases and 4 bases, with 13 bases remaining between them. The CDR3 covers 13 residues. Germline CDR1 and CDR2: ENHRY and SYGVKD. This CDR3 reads CAITPGLPYGYTF. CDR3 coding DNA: TGTGCCATCACCCCAGGGTTACCCTATGGCTACACCTTC.

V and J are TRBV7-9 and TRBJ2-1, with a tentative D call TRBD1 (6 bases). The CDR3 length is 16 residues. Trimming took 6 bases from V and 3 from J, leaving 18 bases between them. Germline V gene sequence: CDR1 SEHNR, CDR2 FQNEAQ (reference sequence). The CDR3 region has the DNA TGTGCCAGCAGACCAGTGGGCAGGGGCGTCTACAATGAGCAGTTCTTC. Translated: CASRPVGRGVYNEQFF.

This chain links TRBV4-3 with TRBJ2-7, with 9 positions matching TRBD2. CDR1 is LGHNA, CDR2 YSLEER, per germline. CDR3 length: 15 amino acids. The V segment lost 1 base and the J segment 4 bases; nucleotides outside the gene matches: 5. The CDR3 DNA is TGCGCCAGCAGCCAAGGGCGGGAGGGTGGATACGAGCAGTACTTC. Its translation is CASSQGREGGYEQYF.

CDR3: CASSLARVVRSYNEQFF. DNA of the CDR3: TGTGCCAGCAGCTTAGCGCGGGTAGTTCGGTCCTACAATGAGCAGTTCTTC. The J gene is TRBJ2-1, the V gene TRBV7-2, with a possible D match to TRBD2 (5 bases). The CDR3 has 17 residues. Germline-derived CDR1 and CDR2 are SGHTA and FQGNSA. V lost 0 bases and J lost 1, with 13 bases in between.

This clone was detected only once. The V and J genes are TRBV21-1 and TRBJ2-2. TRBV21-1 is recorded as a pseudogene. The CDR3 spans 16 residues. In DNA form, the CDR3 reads TGTGCCAGCAGCAAAGCTGGGGGGCGGGACACCGGGGAGCTGTTTTTT. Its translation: CASSKAGGRDTGELFF.

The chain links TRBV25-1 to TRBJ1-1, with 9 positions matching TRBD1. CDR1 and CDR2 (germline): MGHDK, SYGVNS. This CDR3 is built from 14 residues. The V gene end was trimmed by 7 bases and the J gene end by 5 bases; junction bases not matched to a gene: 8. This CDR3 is CASKDRGRGTEAFF. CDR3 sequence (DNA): TGTGCCAGCAAGGACAGGGGAAGAGGGACTGAAGCTTTCTTT.

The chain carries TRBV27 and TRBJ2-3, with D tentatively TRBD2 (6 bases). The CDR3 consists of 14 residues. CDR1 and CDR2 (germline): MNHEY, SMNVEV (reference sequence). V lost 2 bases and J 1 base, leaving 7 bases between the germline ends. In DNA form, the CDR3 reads TGTGCCAGCAGTTTAGCGGGACGCACAGATACGCAGTATTTT. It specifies CASSLAGRTDTQYF.

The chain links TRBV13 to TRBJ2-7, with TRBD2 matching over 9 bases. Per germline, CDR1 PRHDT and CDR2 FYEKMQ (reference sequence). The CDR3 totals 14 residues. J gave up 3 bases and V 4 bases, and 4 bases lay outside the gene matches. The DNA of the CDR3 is TGTGCCAGCAGCTATCTAGCGGGAAACTACGAGCAGTACTTC. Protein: CASSYLAGNYEQYF.